One sample yielded the 21 T cell receptor beta chains listed below, sequenced in a study of OX40 agonist ivuxolimab in advanced cancers. The protocol was immunoSEQ multiplex PCR, while the TCRdb copy is restricted to in-frame clones and leaves out a portion. The table lists fewer than 100,000 clones, around 88% of them singletons. Sequencing was performed on CD4+ or CD8+ T cells sorted from blood, taken in a trial of the OX40 agonist ivuxolimab. The source is an adult with an advanced solid tumor such as melanoma, head and neck, liver or kidney cancer.

This clone was found a few times. This chain links TRBV7-7 with TRBJ2-3; D gene ambiguous. The CDR3 sequence is 13 residues long. Per germline, CDR1 SSHAT and CDR2 FNYEAQ (reference sequence). Trimming stripped 5 bases from V and 2 bases from J, with 8 bases between. CDR3 region: CASSPRLTDTQYF. The CDR3, as DNA: TGTGCCAGCAGCCCCCGGCTCACAGATACGCAGTATTTT. Drawing the rest from reference TRBV7-7 and TRBJ2-3, the complete variable domain is GAGVSQSPRYKVTKRGQDVTLRCDPISSHATLYWYQQALGQGPEFLTYFNYEAQPDKSGLPSDRFSAERPEGSISTLTIQRTEQRDSAMYRCASSPRLTDTQYFGPGTRLTVL.

This clone was found once. The chain uses TRBV7-2 and TRBJ2-7; D possibly corresponds to TRBD1 (6 bases). The germline V and J ends were trimmed by 5 bases and 0 bases, with 17 bases remaining between them. The germline gives CDR1 SGHTA, CDR2 FQGNSA. CDR3 length: 16 amino acids. CDR3 in DNA: TGTGCCAGCAGCCGACGAGGGGGTTCCACCTCCTACGAGCAGTACTTC. Translating gives CASSRRGGSTSYEQYF.

The chain carries TRBV4-1 and TRBJ2-2; 9 nucleotides agree with TRBD2. Germline CDR1 MGHRA, CDR2 YSYEKL. The V segment lost 0 bases and the J segment 6 bases; nucleotides outside the gene matches: 2. The CDR3 contains 15 residues. The CDR3 bases are TGCGCCAGCAGCCAAGAGGGACTAGCAGCCGGGGAGCTGTTTTTT. Translating it yields CASSQEGLAAGELFF.

This chain connects TRBV7-9 to TRBJ1-3, with D unresolved. Germline V gives CDR1 SEHNR, CDR2 FQNEAQ (reference sequence). The CDR3 consists of 15 residues. The V gene lost 3 bases and the J gene lost 0 bases, with 9 bases spanning the gap. The CDR3 loop is CASSFRGNSGNTIYF. CDR3 sequence (DNA): TGTGCCAGCAGCTTCCGGGGAAACTCTGGAAACACCATATATTTT.

This sequence joins TRBV4-1 and TRBJ1-2, with D maybe TRBD1 (6 bases). V was trimmed by 0 bases and J by 4 bases, leaving 9 bases between them. CDR3 length: 14 residues. Germline lookup yields CDR1 MGHRA and CDR2 YSYEKL. The CDR3 reads CASSQETGLYGYTF. CDR3 DNA sequence: TGCGCCAGCAGCCAAGAAACAGGGCTCTATGGCTACACCTTC.

V gene TRBV9 combines with J gene TRBJ1-4; D is undetermined. CDR1 is SGDLS, CDR2 YYNGEE, per germline. This CDR3 comprises 17 residues. Trimming took off 0 bases at V and 0 bases at J, with 12 bases between the two ends. CDR3 DNA: TGTGCCAGCAGCGTAGAGGTGGCCCCAACAACTAATGAAAAACTGTTTTTT. Its protein product is CASSVEVAPTTNEKLFF.

The sample holds many counts of this clone. The genes are TRBV9 and TRBJ1-5; no clear D gene. This CDR3 comprises 16 residues. The V end lost 4 bases, the J end lost 7 bases, and 21 bases lay between the germline ends. Germline CDR1 SGDLS, CDR2 YYNGEE. The CDR3, as DNA: TGTGCCAGCAGCCCTGGAGCGGGGTCCTTCTACCAGCCCCAGCATTTT. Its translation is CASSPGAGSFYQPQHF. Based on the CDR3 plus reference TRBV9 and TRBJ1-5, the full variable domain is DSGVTQTPKHLITATGQRVTLRCSPRSGDLSVYWYQQSLDQGLQFLIQYYNGEERAKGNILERFSAQQFPDLHSELNLSSLELGDSALYFCASSPGAGSFYQPQHFGDGTRLSIL.

This clone was seen just once. This chain uses TRBV20-1 with TRBJ1-2; D is unresolved. Trimming pared 1 base from V and 6 bases from J, leaving 3 bases between. The length of the CDR3 is 10 residues. Looked up from germline, CDR1 is DFQATT and CDR2 is SNEGSKA (reference sequence). CDR3 nucleotides: TGCAGTGCTAGAGTGAATGGCTACACCTTC. It is translated as CSARVNGYTF.

The chain has TRBV4-2 and TRBJ2-7, with 8 bases fitting TRBD1. After removal of 4 bases from V and 2 bases from J, the junction contained 4 bases not matched to a gene. Germline lookup yields CDR1 LGHNA and CDR2 YNFKEQ. This CDR3 is 14 amino acids long. CDR3 loop: CASSRSTGAYEQYF. The CDR3 bases are TGTGCCAGCAGCCGTTCGACAGGGGCCTACGAGCAGTACTTC.

J is TRBJ2-1 and V is TRBV6-1, with D unresolved. Trimming stripped 5 bases from V and 14 bases from J, with 19 bases between. CDR3 size: 13 residues. The germline V gene has CDR1 MNHNS and CDR2 SASEGT. The CDR3: CASSPRTPLKKFF. In DNA form, the CDR3 reads TGTGCCAGCAGTCCCCGGACCCCCCTCAAAAAGTTCTTC.

The J gene is TRBJ1-3, the V gene TRBV5-6; a possible D gene is TRBD1 (5 bases). The V end lost 3 bases, the J end lost 0 bases, and 13 bases lay between the germline ends. CDR1 and CDR2 (germline): SGHDT, YYEEEE. This CDR3 is built from 16 residues. The CDR3 spells CASSSRTPVSGNTIYF. The CDR3 DNA reads TGTGCCAGCAGCTCGCGGACACCAGTCTCTGGAAACACCATATATTTT.

With regard to this clone: Lacking the conserved final phenylalanine or tryptophan, this CDR3 likely reflects a read error. The chain recombines TRBV23-1 with TRBJ1-6; D uncertain. TRBV23-1 carries the ORF label, with uncertain function. The CDR3 has 12 residues. Trimming stripped 1 base from V and 10 bases from J, with 5 bases between. DNA of the CDR3: TGCGCCAGCAGTCAATTGGGCTCACCCCTCCACCTT. Protein: CASSQLGSPLHL.

This clone was counted once. This chain links TRBV6-5 with TRBJ2-7; D ambiguous. CDR1 is MNHEY, CDR2 SVGAGI, per germline. The CDR3 has 12 residues. The V end was cut by 6 bases, the J end by 0 bases, with 6 bases between. CDR3 sequence (DNA): TGTGCCAGCAGCCGTAACTCCTACGAGCAGTACTTC. Its translation: CASSRNSYEQYF.

V usage is TRBV7-8 and J usage is TRBJ2-1; 7 nucleotides line up with TRBD1. The V and J ends lost 5 bases and 5 bases, in that order; junction bases with no gene match: 6. From germline, CDR1 is SGHVS and CDR2 FQNEAQ. The CDR3 has 14 residues. CDR3 in amino acids: CASSQYRGNNEQFF. The CDR3 bases are TGTGCCAGCAGCCAATACAGGGGCAACAATGAGCAGTTCTTC.

The V call is TRBV5-1, the J call TRBJ2-1; D not resolved. V was shortened by 4 bases and J by 0 bases, with 8 bases between the two germline ends. Germline V gives CDR1 SGHRS, CDR2 YFSETQ. The CDR3 has 14 amino acids. The CDR3 bases are TGCGCCAGCAGCAGCCAGTTCTCCTACAATGAGCAGTTCTTC. This encodes CASSSQFSYNEQFF.

The J gene is TRBJ2-5, the V gene TRBV27; 10 bases are a match to TRBD2. Germline trimming cut 6 bases from V and 5 bases from J; bases unmatched to any gene: 21. The CDR3 runs 19 residues. The germline V gene has CDR1 MNHEY and CDR2 SMNVEV (reference sequence). The CDR3 bases are TGTGCCAGCAGGCCAGAGGTGGGCTCATCTAGCGGGGGAGGGGAGACCCAGTACTTC. This gives the protein CASRPEVGSSSGGGETQYF.

The rearrangement links TRBV5-1 to TRBJ2-7, with TRBD1 as a possible D gene (6 bases). The V end was cut by 4 bases, the J end by 2 bases, with 13 bases between. Germline V gene data show CDR1 as SGHRS and CDR2 as YFSETQ. CDR3 size: 14 residues. Here the CDR3 reads CASSEQGKTYEQYF. CDR3 nucleotides: TGCGCCAGCAGCGAACAGGGCAAAACCTACGAGCAGTACTTC.

The rearrangement links TRBV6-1 to TRBJ1-2; D is perhaps TRBD1 (6 bases). The CDR3 runs 13 residues. Trimming removed 4 bases from V and 2 bases from J, with 8 bases in between. Looked up from germline, CDR1 is MNHNS and CDR2 is SASEGT. The CDR3 region has the DNA TGTGCCAGCAGTGGTGGACAGAACTATGGCTACACCTTC. Protein: CASSGGQNYGYTF.

The rearrangement uses TRBV4-3 and TRBJ1-1, with TRBD1 as a possible D gene (6 bases). Germline CDR1 reads LGHNA; CDR2 reads YSLEER. With 4 bases removed from V and 1 base from J, the gap between germline ends came to 13 bases. The CDR3 has 15 amino acids. CDR3 bases: TGCGCCAGCAGCCTCGGGGGCTTTGGGAACACTGAAGCTTTCTTT. Translating gives CASSLGGFGNTEAFF.

This clone was seen just once. The J gene is TRBJ2-5, the V gene TRBV7-9; D might be TRBD2 (7 bases). V was pared by 5 bases and J by 3 bases, with 16 bases between. This CDR3 has 15 residues. CDR1 and CDR2 (germline): SEHNR, FQNEAQ (reference sequence). CDR3 in amino acids: CASSRGAGAEETQYF. The CDR3 DNA sequence: TGTGCCAGCAGCCGGGGTGCGGGGGCCGAAGAGACCCAGTACTTC.

The chain links TRBV19 to TRBJ2-6; D uncertain. V dropped 3 bases and J dropped 0 bases, with 6 bases sitting between them. Germline V lookup: CDR1 LNHDA, CDR2 SQIVND (reference sequence). This CDR3 has 15 amino acids. CDR3 in amino acids: CASSMWYSGANVLTF. CDR3 coding DNA: TGTGCCAGTAGTATGTGGTACTCTGGGGCCAACGTCCTGACTTTC. The full variable domain, with the rest looked up from reference TRBV19 and TRBJ2-6, is DGGITQSPKYLFRKEGQNVTLSCEQNLNHDAMYWYRQDPGQGLRLIYYSQIVNDFQKGDIAEGYSVSREKKESFPLTVTSAQKNPTAFYLCASSMWYSGANVLTFGAGSRLTVL.